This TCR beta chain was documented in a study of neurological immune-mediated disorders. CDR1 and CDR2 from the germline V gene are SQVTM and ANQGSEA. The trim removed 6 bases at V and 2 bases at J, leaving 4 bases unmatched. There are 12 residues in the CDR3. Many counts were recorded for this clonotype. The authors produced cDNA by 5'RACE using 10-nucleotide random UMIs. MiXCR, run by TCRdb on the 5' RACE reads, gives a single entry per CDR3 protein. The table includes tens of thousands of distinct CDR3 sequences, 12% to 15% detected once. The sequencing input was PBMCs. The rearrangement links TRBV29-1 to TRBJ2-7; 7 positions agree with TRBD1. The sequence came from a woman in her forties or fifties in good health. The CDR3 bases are TGCAGCGTAGAGACAGGGACCTACGAGCAGTACTTC. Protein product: CSVETGTYEQYF.